The 23 T cell receptor beta chains in this list originate from one sample, sequenced in a study of cytomegalovirus exposure and HLA in healthy donors. The PCR made use of 60 Vbeta and 13 Jbeta primers. Measured with immunoSEQ multiplex PCR; TCRdb has only the in-frame clones, and not every one. Its clone listing holds approximately 190,000 clones. Material: PBMCs. These receptors originate from a man aged 25 to 45 in good health and CMV-seronegative.

Comment on this clone: Other nucleotide sequences in the sample specify the same CDR3. The chain combines TRBV6-5 with TRBJ1-2; TRBD1 matches at 9 bases. Germline V gives CDR1 MNHEY, CDR2 SVGAGI. This CDR3 region has 15 residues. The V and J ends lost 6 bases and 4 bases, in that order; junction bases with no gene match: 9. The CDR3 region has the DNA TGTGCCAGCAGCTCCACAGGGGGCGCCGCCTATGGCTACACCTTC. Translating gives CASSSTGGAAYGYTF.

CDR3 amino acids: CASSEGTVDGYTF. The CDR3 nucleotides are TGTGCCAGTAGTGAAGGGACAGTTGATGGCTACACCTTC. The chain combines TRBV19 with TRBJ1-2, with 7 bases that match TRBD1. CDR1 is LNHDA and CDR2 is SQIVND in the germline V gene (reference sequence). V lost 5 bases to trimming and J lost 6 bases; unmatched junction nucleotides: 6. The CDR3 consists of 13 residues.

This chain uses TRBV27 with TRBJ2-2; 11 positions match TRBD2. The J segment lost 3 bases and the V segment lost 2 bases, leaving 11 bases of the junction unmatched. Germline-derived CDR1 and CDR2 are MNHEY and SMNVEV (reference sequence). The CDR3 runs to 19 residues. CDR3 in DNA: TGTGCCAGCAGTTTAGGCGCCCTGCTAGCGGGGGGCTACACCGGGGAGCTGTTTTTT. Encoded protein: CASSLGALLAGGYTGELFF.

Regarding this clone: Other nucleotide sequences in the sample specify the same CDR3. This rearrangement joins TRBV18 to TRBJ2-6; TRBD1 matches at 7 bases. The J segment lost 0 bases and the V segment lost 3 bases, leaving 8 bases of the junction unmatched. The germline CDR1 and CDR2 sequences are KGHSH and LQKENI. The CDR3 sequence is 18 residues long. The CDR3 spells CASSPGQVTISGANVLTF. Here the CDR3 DNA reads TGTGCCAGCTCACCCGGACAGGTCACTATCTCTGGGGCCAACGTCCTGACTTTC. The variable domain in full, completed from reference TRBV18 and TRBJ2-6, reads NAGVMQNPRHLVRRRGQEARLRCSPMKGHSHVYWYRQLPEEGLKFMVYLQKENIIDESGMPKERFSAEFPKEGPSILRIQQVVRGDSAAYFCASSPGQVTISGANVLTFGAGSRLTVL.

The chain has TRBV18 and TRBJ1-2; 12 bases fit TRBD1. V was pared by 3 bases and J by 6 bases, with 14 bases of the junction left unmatched. Germline V gene data show CDR1 as KGHSH and CDR2 as LQKENI. CDR3 length: 18 residues. The CDR3 sequence: CASSPPGTGGLITHGYTF. CDR3 nucleotide sequence: TGTGCCAGCTCACCGCCTGGGACAGGGGGCCTAATTACGCATGGCTACACCTTC.

This sequence joins TRBV4-3 and TRBJ2-5; 8 positions match TRBD1. In germline, CDR1 is LGHNA, CDR2 YSLEER. Trimming took 1 base from V and 1 from J; bases not matched to a gene: 5. The CDR3 contains 16 residues. DNA for the CDR3: TGCGCCAGCAGCCAAGGAATAGGACAGGGCCAAGAGACCCAGTACTTC. It translates to CASSQGIGQGQETQYF.

The chain joins TRBV7-2 to TRBJ1-4; D possibly corresponds to TRBD1 (6 bases). There are 15 residues in the CDR3. CDR1 SGHTA and CDR2 FQGNSA come from the germline V gene. Trimming took 2 bases from V and 7 from J, leaving 14 bases between them. CDR3 DNA sequence: TGTGCCAGCAGCTTAATGGGGGGGCGCGTTGAAAAACTGTTTTTT. Protein: CASSLMGGRVEKLFF.

This chain joins TRBV11-1 and TRBJ2-5; TRBD1 agrees at 9 bases. The DNA end is more similar to TRBJ2-7, so the J call may be wrong. This CDR3 contains 15 residues. Germline loops: CDR1 SGHAT, CDR2 FQDESV (reference sequence). This CDR3 is CASSHSDRGMFEQYF. The CDR3 DNA follows: TGTGCCAGCAGCCACTCGGACAGGGGCATGTTCGAGCAGTACTTC.

Written as DNA, the CDR3 is TGTGCCAGCAGCCCCGGGGGGGCCGGGGAGCTGTTTTTT. Its translation: CASSPGGAGELFF. This chain uses TRBV11-2 with TRBJ2-2; TRBD2 matches 8 bases. The V and J ends lost 5 bases and 6 bases, in that order; junction bases with no gene match: 2. Germline CDR1 and CDR2: SGHAT and FQNNGV. The CDR3 loop spans 13 amino acids.

This rearrangement joins TRBV6-1 to TRBJ2-7; 7 bases agree with TRBD1. The CDR3 has 16 residues. Unmatched junction bases numbered 9, after V lost 2 bases and J lost 2 bases. Germline assignment: CDR1 MNHNS and CDR2 SASEGT. CDR3 sequence reads: CASSEISRQGPYEQYF. DNA of the CDR3: TGTGCCAGCAGTGAAATAAGTCGACAGGGCCCCTACGAGCAGTACTTC.

V usage is TRBV18 and J usage is TRBJ1-1; no clear D gene. V was cut by 0 bases and J by 0 bases, with 8 bases left in between. The CDR3 is 15 residues long. The germline V gene encodes CDR1 KGHSH and CDR2 LQKENI. The CDR3 sequence: CASSPPARMNTEAFF. The CDR3 bases are TGTGCCAGCTCACCACCAGCTCGCATGAACACTGAAGCTTTCTTT.

The V call is TRBV18, the J call TRBJ1-4; D is unclear. CDR1 KGHSH and CDR2 LQKENI come from the germline V gene. The germline V and J ends were trimmed by 3 bases and 5 bases, with 16 bases remaining between them. The CDR3 spans 16 residues. CDR3 sequence: CASSPRFAQANEKLFF. The CDR3, as DNA: TGTGCCAGCTCACCGAGATTTGCGCAGGCGAATGAAAAACTGTTTTTT.

The genes are TRBV5-1 and TRBJ1-2, with 7 bases fitting TRBD1. The CDR3 is 15 residues long. From germline, CDR1 is SGHRS and CDR2 YFSETQ. Trimming removed 5 bases from V and 0 bases from J; junction bases left unmatched: 7. The CDR3 sequence is CASRPQGGTNYGYTF. The CDR3 DNA is TGCGCCAGCAGACCCCAAGGGGGCACTAACTATGGCTACACCTTC.

This chain connects TRBV4-2 to TRBJ1-4; D ambiguous. Per germline, CDR1 LGHNA and CDR2 YNFKEQ. The CDR3 contains 15 residues. V was pared by 3 bases and J by 3 bases, with 11 bases between. The CDR3 nucleotides are TGTGCCAGCAGCCATACCATGGCGGCTAATGAAAAACTGTTTTTT. It specifies CASSHTMAANEKLFF.

The chain is built from TRBV29-1 and TRBJ2-7, with D perhaps TRBD2 (8 bases). This CDR3 has 16 residues. Germline V gene lookup returns CDR1 SQVTM and CDR2 ANQGSEA. Trimming shortened V by 7 bases and J by 2 bases, and 24 bases separated the two germline ends. The CDR3 sequence: CSAVTGGDSRTYEQYF. The CDR3 bases are TGCAGCGCCGTGACCGGGGGGGACAGCCGTACCTACGAGCAGTACTTC.

The rearrangement joins TRBV6-1 to TRBJ1-3, with a possible D match to TRBD1 (6 bases). The germline CDR1 and CDR2 sequences are MNHNS and SASEGT. V gave up 5 bases and J gave up 1 base, with 12 bases separating them. The CDR3 has 15 residues. CDR3 DNA sequence: TGTGCCAGCAGTTTCTTGAGGGGGTCTGGAAACACCATATATTTT. Translated, it gives CASSFLRGSGNTIYF.

In nucleotides, the CDR3 is TGCGCCAGCAGCTTCGGACAAGGCACAGATACGCAGTATTTT. It translates to CASSFGQGTDTQYF. The chain combines TRBV5-1 with TRBJ2-3; a weak D match, TRBD1 (5 bases). The CDR3 consists of 14 residues. The ends were cut back, 2 bases at V and 1 base at J, with 8 bases in the middle. CDR1 and CDR2 from the germline V gene are SGHRS and YFSETQ.

The DNA of the CDR3 is TGTGCCAGCAGCCGGGGGGAGGGGGCTGAAGCTTTCTTT. This translates into CASSRGEGAEAFF. The chain carries TRBV28 and TRBJ1-1; possible D gene TRBD1, 6 bases. CDR3 length: 13 amino acids. Trimming shortened V by 6 bases and J by 6 bases, and 14 bases separated the two germline ends. Germline V gene data show CDR1 as MDHEN and CDR2 as SYDVKM.

The V gene is TRBV11-3, the J gene TRBJ1-1; D unresolved. V lost 1 base and J 1 base, leaving 4 bases between the germline ends. Looked up from germline, CDR1 is SGHNT and CDR2 is YENEEA. The CDR3 is made up of 13 amino acids. CDR3 nucleotide sequence: TGTGCCAGCAGCTTAGTGGCGAACACTGAAGCTTTCTTT. Translating gives CASSLVANTEAFF. Complete variable domain (other parts from reference TRBV11-3 and TRBJ1-1): EAGVVQSPRYKIIEKKQPVAFWCNPISGHNTLYWYLQNLGQGPELLIRYENEEAVDDSQLPKDRFSAERLKGVDSTLKIQPAELGDSAVYLCASSLVANTEAFFGQGTRLTVV.

On this clone: The identical CDR3 is also encoded by other nucleotide sequences in the sample. The J gene is TRBJ2-7, the V gene TRBV5-1; D is undetermined. The CDR3 spans 15 residues. CDR1 is SGHRS, CDR2 YFSETQ, per germline. V was clipped by 0 bases and J by 1 base, with 11 bases between them. CDR3 in amino acids: CASSLAVSLSYEQYF. In DNA, the CDR3 is TGCGCCAGCAGCTTGGCCGTTTCCCTTTCCTACGAGCAGTACTTC.

The rearrangement joins TRBV19 to TRBJ2-7, with 12 bases lining up with TRBD2. The ends lost 5 bases at V and 1 base at J; junction bases unmatched: 18. The germline CDR1 and CDR2 sequences are LNHDA and SQIVND (reference sequence). CDR3 length: 20 residues. The CDR3 spells CASSRGSLLAGGATSYEQYF. The DNA of the CDR3 is TGTGCCAGTAGTCGAGGAAGTCTCCTAGCGGGAGGGGCCACTTCCTACGAGCAGTACTTC.

This chain links TRBV5-4 with TRBJ2-1, with 8 bases fitting TRBD1. The germline CDR1 and CDR2 sequences are SGHNT and YYREEE (reference sequence). The ends lost 4 bases at V and 6 bases at J; junction bases unmatched: 3. This CDR3 has 13 amino acids. This chain's CDR3 is CASSLTGVNEQFF. CDR3 DNA: TGTGCCAGCAGCCTGACAGGGGTCAATGAGCAGTTCTTC.

V gene TRBV5-5 combines with J gene TRBJ2-1; 9 bases are shared with TRBD1. Germline V gene lookup returns CDR1 SGHKS and CDR2 YYEKEE (reference sequence). The CDR3 runs 15 residues. Trimming cost V 4 bases and J 3 bases; bases outside gene matches: 5. The CDR3: CASSTDRGIYNEQFF. DNA for the CDR3: TGTGCCAGCAGCACGGACAGGGGAATCTACAATGAGCAGTTCTTC.